This T cell receptor beta chain was captured in a study of OX40 agonist ivuxolimab in advanced cancers. Study-level information: Every 2 weeks, patients received ivuxolimab intravenously, dosed at 0.01 to 10 mg/kg.

Measured with immunoSEQ multiplex PCR; TCRdb has only the in-frame clones, and not every one. The sample lists around 68,000 clones, 91% seen once, with approximately 0.3% in the top ten. CDR3 size: 16 residues. V lost 6 bases to trimming and J lost 3 bases, with 18 bases between them. The V gene's germline CDR1 is SGHNT and CDR2 YENEEA. Patients had blood sampled at baseline and again on cycle 4 day 1 and cycle 7 day 1. This receptor was taken from an adult with an advanced solid tumor such as melanoma, head and neck, liver or kidney cancer. This chain links TRBV11-3 with TRBJ2-4; D is tentatively TRBD1 or TRBD2 (5 bases each). This specimen consisted of CD4+ or CD8+ T cells sorted from blood, obtained in a trial of the OX40 agonist ivuxolimab. The CDR3 region is CASSHGGGQGKNIQYF. CDR3 bases: TGTGCCAGCAGTCACGGCGGAGGACAAGGCAAAAACATTCAGTACTTC.